Presented here are 18 T cell receptor beta chains from one specimen sequenced in a study of spatial heterogeneity in lung cancer (dated by TCRdb to 2018 to 2020). Libraries were constructed by 5' RACE. For sequencing, a NextSeq 500 was employed. TCRdb's own reprocessing of the public reads used fastp at Q25 and MiXCR and kept productive beta chains. Rows are combined by CDR3 protein, so each entry shows the most common genes and DNA. This sample is represented by approximately 27,000 distinct CDR3 sequences; around 5.9% of them were singletons. The ten biggest clones cover 22% of the sample. The label giving this sample's time point can be read as: blood at routine non-recurrence follow-up after resection. Without any cell sorting, TCR sequencing was performed on whole RNA extracted either from tumor and nontumor lung tissue or from cryopreserved PBMC samples. Sequenced material: PBMCs, taken at follow-up. The receptors stem from a male donor with early-stage non-small cell lung cancer.

Judged by abundance, this clonotype is large. The V and J genes are TRBV27 and TRBJ1-2; 8 bases are shared with TRBD1. Looked up from germline, CDR1 is MNHEY and CDR2 is SMNVEV (reference sequence). After removal of 5 bases from V and 2 bases from J, the junction contained 4 bases not matched to a gene. This CDR3 comprises 14 residues. The CDR3 is CASSVQGANYGYTF. The CDR3 DNA sequence: TGTGCCAGCAGTGTGCAGGGGGCAAACTATGGCTACACCTTC.

This clonotype was counted at least ten times. The rearrangement links TRBV21-1 to TRBJ1-3; whether TRBD1, the table's D call, matches the DNA was not checked. TRBV21-1 is deemed a pseudogene. This CDR3 region has 18 residues. CDR3 nucleotide sequence: TGTGCCAGCAGCACTTCGACAGGGGGCGCTTCTACTGGAAACACCATATATTTT. It codes for CASSTSTGGASTGNTIYF.

This clonotype was detected ten times or more. This chain links TRBV14 with TRBJ2-1; no firm D call. CDR3 length equals 12 residues. The V end lost 2 bases, the J end lost 7 bases, and 6 bases lay between the germline ends. Germline V gene data show CDR1 as SGHDN and CDR2 as FVKESK. In DNA, the CDR3 is TGTGCCAGCAGCCAATCCGGGAATGAGCAGTTCTTC. Its protein product is CASSQSGNEQFF.

This clonotype was seen at least ten times. The genes are TRBV10-3 and TRBJ1-2, with a weak D call TRBD1 (6 bases). The CDR3 has 16 residues. Germline assignment: CDR1 ENHRY and CDR2 SYGVKD. V was cut by 5 bases and J by 3 bases, with 19 bases left in between. The CDR3 sequence is CAISRFTGTSDYGYTF. Written as DNA, the CDR3 is TGTGCCATCAGTCGATTCACCGGGACATCGGACTATGGCTACACCTTC.

V usage is TRBV14 and J usage is TRBJ2-2; D not certain. Germline CDR1 reads SGHDN; CDR2 reads FVKESK. V lost 0 bases, J lost 6 bases, and 11 bases lay in between. This CDR3 spans 15 amino acids. The CDR3 DNA reads as TGTGCCAGCAGCCAAGATCTACAGTCCGCCGGGGAGCTGTTTTTT. Translation gives CASSQDLQSAGELFF.

This clonotype was seen ten or more times. The genes are TRBV24-1 and TRBJ1-1; a possible D gene is TRBD1 (5 bases). CDR3 size: 12 residues. Looked up from germline, CDR1 is KGHDR and CDR2 is SFDVKD. The germline V and J ends were trimmed by 3 bases and 7 bases, with 8 bases remaining between them. The CDR3 sequence: CATSDRDYEAFF. DNA of the CDR3: TGTGCCACCAGTGATCGGGACTATGAAGCTTTCTTT.

The rearrangement joins TRBV24-1 to TRBJ2-1; TRBD2 aligns across 12 bases. The CDR3 spans 15 residues. J gave up 9 bases and V 6 bases, and 8 bases lay outside the gene matches. The V gene's germline CDR1 is KGHDR and CDR2 SFDVKD. CDR3 amino acids: CATSQASGRVGEQFF. In DNA, the CDR3 is TGTGCCACCAGTCAAGCTAGCGGGAGGGTAGGTGAGCAGTTCTTC.

This clonotype has a count of ten or more. In nucleotides, the CDR3 is TGTGCCAGCAGCTTCTTTATTGGGGCTGAAGCTTTCTTT. It yields the protein CASSFFIGAEAFF. The chain is built from TRBV7-9 and TRBJ1-1; no definite D call. This CDR3 comprises 13 residues. V lost 3 bases to trimming and J lost 6 bases, with 11 bases between them. Germline lookup yields CDR1 SEHNR and CDR2 FQNEAQ (reference sequence).

This clonotype was observed a handful of times. The chain uses TRBV7-2 and TRBJ2-2; 12 nucleotides match TRBD2. Germline V gene data show CDR1 as SGHTA and CDR2 as FQGNSA. The CDR3 sequence is 17 residues long. Unmatched junction bases numbered 12, after V lost 8 bases and J lost 5 bases. CDR3 amino acids: CASPKTSGSYSTGELFF. CDR3 in DNA: TGTGCCAGCCCAAAGACTAGCGGGAGCTATTCTACCGGGGAGCTGTTTTTT. The complete variable domain, with remaining parts taken from reference TRBV7-2 and TRBJ2-2, reads GAGVSQSPSNKVTEKGKDVELRCDPISGHTALYWYRQSLGQGLEFLIYFQGNSAPDKSGLPSDRFSAERTGGSVSTLTIQRTQQEDSAVYLCASPKTSGSYSTGELFFGEGSRLTVL.

The CDR3 coding sequence is TGTGCCAGCAGTGAACCAGGACAGAAAACCTACAATGAGCAGTTCTTC. Protein product: CASSEPGQKTYNEQFF. The chain carries TRBV2 and TRBJ2-1; D is possibly TRBD1 (6 bases). The germline gives CDR1 SNHLY, CDR2 FYNNEI. Trimming removed 2 bases at V and 2 bases at J, with 13 bases between. This CDR3 has 16 amino acids. The variable domain in full, with the rest retrieved from reference TRBV2 and TRBJ2-1, is EPEVTQTPSHQVTQMGQEVILRCVPISNHLYFYWYRQILGQKVEFLVSFYNNEISEKSEIFDDQFSVERPDGSNFTLKIRSTKLEDSAMYFCASSEPGQKTYNEQFFGPGTRLTVL.

This clonotype was picked up many times. J is TRBJ2-3 and V is TRBV18, with 7 bases lining up with TRBD1. CDR1 is KGHSH, CDR2 LQKENI, per germline. The CDR3 sequence is 14 residues long. V was clipped by 3 bases and J by 1 base; unmatched bases: 1. The CDR3: CASSPGTGTDTQYF. The DNA of the CDR3 is TGTGCCAGCTCACCGGGGACAGGCACAGATACGCAGTATTTT.

The table lists this clonotype with a few counts. The chain joins TRBV5-1 to TRBJ2-7; 10 bases line up with TRBD1. This CDR3 spans 14 amino acids. The V gene's germline CDR1 is SGHRS and CDR2 YFSETQ. Trimming took 4 bases from V and 2 from J; bases not matched to a gene: 3. The CDR3 spells CASSGDRGPYEQYV. CDR3 DNA: TGCGCCAGCAGCGGGGACAGGGGACCCTACGAGCAGTACGTC.

This sequence joins TRBV20-1 and TRBJ2-1; D remains unclear. This CDR3 contains 14 residues. Germline V lookup: CDR1 DFQATT, CDR2 SNEGSKA (reference sequence). The V end was cut by 1 base, the J end by 7 bases, with 14 bases between. The CDR3 region is CSARATYSLNEQFF. CDR3 nucleotide sequence: TGCAGTGCTAGAGCCACCTACAGCCTTAATGAGCAGTTCTTC.

This clonotype was picked up a small number of times. V usage is TRBV2 and J usage is TRBJ2-2; 7 nucleotides match TRBD1. The CDR3 totals 19 residues. Germline loops: CDR1 SNHLY, CDR2 FYNNEI. Trimming at V came to 5 bases and at J to 3 bases, leaving 18 bases not matched to a gene. CDR3 sequence: CASSSPPTGKGSDTGELFF. Here the CDR3 DNA reads TGTGCCAGCAGTTCCCCGCCGACAGGGAAAGGCTCGGACACCGGGGAGCTGTTTTTT. Full variable domain (outside the CDR3, taken from reference TRBV2 and TRBJ2-2): EPEVTQTPSHQVTQMGQEVILRCVPISNHLYFYWYRQILGQKVEFLVSFYNNEISEKSEIFDDQFSVERPDGSNFTLKIRSTKLEDSAMYFCASSSPPTGKGSDTGELFFGEGSRLTVL.

This clonotype was recorded many times. The rearrangement joins TRBV6-5 to TRBJ2-5; D may correspond to TRBD1 or TRBD2 (5 bases each). Germline CDR1 MNHEY, CDR2 SVGAGI. The CDR3 length is 13 residues. V was shortened by 6 bases and J by 5 bases, with 13 bases between the two germline ends. The CDR3 reads CASSTRELETQYF. As DNA, the CDR3 is TGTGCCAGCAGCACCAGGGAGTTGGAGACCCAGTACTTC.

This clonotype appeared many times. The chain joins TRBV25-1 to TRBJ2-3; the D is unclear. V shed 5 bases and J shed 3 bases, with 12 bases lying between them. CDR1 is MGHDK, CDR2 SYGVNS, per germline. CDR3 length: 14 residues. The CDR3 region has the DNA TGTGCCAGCAGTTCGACAAGCTTGACAGATACGCAGTATTTT. This translates into CASSSTSLTDTQYF.

This chain connects TRBV6-2 or TRBV6-3 to TRBJ1-5; 7 bases are a match to TRBD1. This CDR3 has 13 amino acids. The trim removed 5 bases at V and 8 bases at J, leaving 6 bases unmatched. CDR1 is MNHEY, CDR2 SVGEGT, per germline. The CDR3, as DNA: TGTGCCAGCAGTCCCGACAGGGTTGAGCCCCAGCATTTT. Its protein product is CASSPDRVEPQHF.

This clonotype came up many times. The V gene is TRBV13, the J gene TRBJ2-3, with D hard to call. The V gene lost 2 bases and the J gene lost 2 bases, with 8 bases spanning the gap. The CDR3 consists of 14 residues. Germline V gene lookup returns CDR1 PRHDT and CDR2 FYEKMQ (reference sequence). CDR3 DNA sequence: TGTGCCAGCAGCTTAAGGGAAATCACAGATACGCAGTATTTT. This gives the protein CASSLREITDTQYF.